This TCR beta chain was recovered during a study of OX40 agonist ivuxolimab in advanced cancers. Sequencing used immunoSEQ multiplex PCR; TCRdb keeps in-frame clones, though not all of them. This table holds about 78,000 clones, about 84% found once. The sequence came from an adult with an advanced solid tumor such as melanoma, head and neck, liver or kidney cancer. Here the sequenced sample was CD4+ or CD8+ T cells sorted from blood, taken in a trial of the OX40 agonist ivuxolimab.

CDR3 sequence reads: CASSAGGLAGQETQYF. The CDR3, as DNA: TGTGCCAGCAGCGCCGGAGGACTAGCGGGTCAAGAGACCCAGTACTTC. The chain joins TRBV9 to TRBJ2-5; 11 nucleotides match TRBD2. Per germline, CDR1 SGDLS and CDR2 YYNGEE. V shed 3 bases, J shed 2 bases, and the junction held 6 bases outside the gene matches. The CDR3 has 16 amino acids.